This TCR beta chain was retrieved from a study of blood T cell repertoires in COVID-19. Measured with immunoSEQ multiplex PCR; TCRdb has only the in-frame clones, and not every one. This sample has about 60,000 clones; 90% occur once, and the top ten carry about 15%. The germline gives CDR1 MNHEY, CDR2 SVGAGI. This CDR3 has 15 amino acids. J gave up 2 bases and V 2 bases, and 2 bases lay outside the gene matches. The chain is built from TRBV6-5 and TRBJ2-7; 11 bases fit TRBD1. This receptor was identified in a human donor with active COVID-19. The donor label of this sample is uncertain. Sample: peripheral blood. CDR3 loop: CASSYRDRGAYEQYF. Here the CDR3 DNA reads TGTGCCAGCAGTTACCGGGACAGGGGGGCCTACGAGCAGTACTTC.